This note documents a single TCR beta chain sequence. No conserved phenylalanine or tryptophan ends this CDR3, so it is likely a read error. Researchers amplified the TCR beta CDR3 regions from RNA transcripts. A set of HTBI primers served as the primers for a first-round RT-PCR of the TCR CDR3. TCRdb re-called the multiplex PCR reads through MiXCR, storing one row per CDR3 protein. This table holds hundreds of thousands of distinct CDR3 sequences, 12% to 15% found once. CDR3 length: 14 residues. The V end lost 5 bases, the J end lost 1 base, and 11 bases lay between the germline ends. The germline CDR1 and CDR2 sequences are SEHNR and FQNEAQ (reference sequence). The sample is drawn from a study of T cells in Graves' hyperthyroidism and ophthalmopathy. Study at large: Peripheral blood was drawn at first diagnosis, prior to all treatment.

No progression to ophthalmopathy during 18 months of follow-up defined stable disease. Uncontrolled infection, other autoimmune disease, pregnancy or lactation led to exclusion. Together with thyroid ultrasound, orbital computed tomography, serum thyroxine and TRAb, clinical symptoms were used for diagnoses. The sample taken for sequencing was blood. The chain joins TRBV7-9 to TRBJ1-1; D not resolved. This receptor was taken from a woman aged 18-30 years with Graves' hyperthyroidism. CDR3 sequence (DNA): TGTGCCAGCAGCACAAGAGGACGGAACACTGAAGCTTTCCTT. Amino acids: CASSTRGRNTEAFL.